The rows below give T cell receptor beta chains drawn from one sample of a study of T cell responses to AZD1222 COVID-19 vaccine. Repertoires were generated with immunoSEQ multiplex PCR, while TCRdb's copy carries only in-frame clones and drops some. The table lists about 150,000 clones, 94% of them singletons. Sequenced here: peripheral blood, sampled on day 0 of AZD1222 vaccination. The source of these receptors is an adult in good health. The CDR3 runs from the conserved cysteine through the conserved F or W. Fields, in order: J gene, D gene, clone size, V gene, CDR3 DNA, CDR3 protein. D genes are given only for firm matches. Part of the rows lack a size; the others show once, few, many or a class for expanded clones.

J gene: TRBJ2-1
D gene: TRBD1
clone size: .
V gene: TRBV5-4
CDR3 DNA: TGTGCCAGCAGCTTACTGAGCCGGACAGGGAATGAGCAGTTCTTC
CDR3 protein: CASSLLSRTGNEQFF

J gene: TRBJ1-1
D gene: .
clone size: .
V gene: TRBV30
CDR3 DNA: TGTGCCTGGAGTGGTCGGGGGCAAGGCACTGAAGCTTTCTTT
CDR3 protein: CAWSGRGQGTEAFF

J gene: TRBJ1-2
D gene: .
clone size: .
V gene: TRBV13
CDR3 DNA: TGTGCCAGCACCCTAGGGGCCAGAAACTATGGCTACACCTTC
CDR3 protein: CASTLGARNYGYTF

J gene: TRBJ1-4
D gene: .
clone size: few
V gene: TRBV6-2/TRBV6-3
CDR3 DNA: TGTGCCAGCAGTCTCGCCGGGGGCGGGGGCGATGAAAAACTGTTTTTT
CDR3 protein: CASSLAGGGGDEKLFF

J gene: TRBJ1-2
D gene: .
clone size: .
V gene: TRBV27
CDR3 DNA: TGTGCCAGCAGTTTCGCCAGGGACCCATATGGCTACACCTTC
CDR3 protein: CASSFARDPYGYTF

J gene: TRBJ2-5
D gene: .
clone size: .
V gene: TRBV7-2
CDR3 DNA: TGTGCCAGCAGCTTAGTTTCGGCGGAGGAGACCCAGTACTTC
CDR3 protein: CASSLVSAEETQYF

J gene: TRBJ2-6
D gene: .
clone size: .
V gene: TRBV7-9
CDR3 DNA: TGTGCCAGCAGCCCTAGGGGCTCTGGGGCCAACGTCCTGACTTTC
CDR3 protein: CASSPRGSGANVLTF

J gene: TRBJ1-2
D gene: TRBD1
clone size: .
V gene: TRBV10-2
CDR3 DNA: TGCGCCAGCAGGGGTACCGGACAGGGAACTAACTATGGCTACACCTTC
CDR3 protein: CASRGTGQGTNYGYTF

J gene: TRBJ1-4
D gene: .
clone size: .
V gene: TRBV4-1
CDR3 DNA: TGCGCCAGCAGCCAAGGGGAGGGGGGAAAACTGTTTTTT
CDR3 protein: CASSQGEGGKLFF

J gene: TRBJ1-2
D gene: .
clone size: .
V gene: TRBV15
CDR3 DNA: TGTGCCACCAGCAGAGATAAAAGTTCTAACTATGGCTACACCTTC
CDR3 protein: CATSRDKSSNYGYTF

J gene: TRBJ1-6
D gene: TRBD1
clone size: .
V gene: TRBV6-5
CDR3 DNA: TGTGCCAGCAGGCCGGGACAGGGCCATTCACCCCTCCACTTT
CDR3 protein: CASRPGQGHSPLHF

J gene: TRBJ1-2
D gene: TRBD1
clone size: .
V gene: TRBV7-2
CDR3 DNA: TGTGCCAGCAGCCCCTCCGGGACAGGGTTCTATGGCTACACCTTC
CDR3 protein: CASSPSGTGFYGYTF

J gene: TRBJ1-2
D gene: .
clone size: .
V gene: TRBV19
CDR3 DNA: TGTGCCAGTACGGATCAGATAGCTAACTATGGCTACACCTTC
CDR3 protein: CASTDQIANYGYTF

J gene: TRBJ2-3
D gene: TRBD1
clone size: .
V gene: TRBV7-2
CDR3 DNA: TGTGCCAGCAGCTTTCTGGGACAGGGGACAGATACGCAGTATTTT
CDR3 protein: CASSFLGQGTDTQYF

J gene: TRBJ2-1
D gene: .
clone size: .
V gene: TRBV3-1/TRBV3-2
CDR3 DNA: TGTGCCAGCAGCCTCCGGGACGAAGGATTCCATGAGCAGTTCTTC
CDR3 protein: CASSLRDEGFHEQFF

J gene: TRBJ2-6
D gene: .
clone size: .
V gene: TRBV6-5
CDR3 DNA: TGTGCCAGCAGGGTGGGGGCCAACGTCCTGACTTTC
CDR3 protein: CASRVGANVLTF

J gene: TRBJ1-3
D gene: .
clone size: .
V gene: TRBV30
CDR3 DNA: TGTGCCTGGAGGGTGATGTGGGGAAACACCATATATTTT
CDR3 protein: CAWRVMWGNTIYF

J gene: TRBJ1-2
D gene: TRBD1
clone size: .
V gene: TRBV29-1
CDR3 DNA: TGCAGCGTTGACACAGGGGGCCAACTAGGCTACACCTTC
CDR3 protein: CSVDTGGQLGYTF

J gene: TRBJ1-1
D gene: .
clone size: .
V gene: TRBV6-5
CDR3 DNA: TGTGCCAGCAGTTACGTATCGGGCGGTAACACTGAAGCTTTCTTT
CDR3 protein: CASSYVSGGNTEAFF

J gene: TRBJ1-2
D gene: TRBD1
clone size: once
V gene: TRBV7-3
CDR3 DNA: TGTGCCAGCAGCTCCGGGACAGGGCCTCGCTATGGCTACACCTTC
CDR3 protein: CASSSGTGPRYGYTF

J gene: TRBJ2-3
D gene: .
clone size: .
V gene: TRBV7-9
CDR3 DNA: TGTGCCAGCAGCTTAGGAGGGCCAGATACGCAGTATTTT
CDR3 protein: CASSLGGPDTQYF

J gene: TRBJ1-1
D gene: TRBD1
clone size: .
V gene: TRBV19
CDR3 DNA: TGTGCCAGTAGCATTCCGGGACAGGGGAGCGAAGCTTTCTTT
CDR3 protein: CASSIPGQGSEAFF

J gene: TRBJ1-1
D gene: .
clone size: .
V gene: TRBV14
CDR3 DNA: TGTGCCAGCAGCCTGCAAATCGACACTGAAGCTTTCTTT
CDR3 protein: CASSLQIDTEAFF

J gene: TRBJ1-1
D gene: .
clone size: .
V gene: TRBV7-2
CDR3 DNA: TGTGCCAGCAGCTTAGGGGGGAGGCGAGCTTTCTTT
CDR3 protein: CASSLGGRRAFF

J gene: TRBJ2-2
D gene: .
clone size: .
V gene: TRBV11-2
CDR3 DNA: TGTGCCAGCAGCTCGCCTCGGGTTGGCGGCCCCACCGGGGAGCTGTTTTTT
CDR3 protein: CASSSPRVGGPTGELFF

J gene: TRBJ1-1
D gene: .
clone size: .
V gene: TRBV18
CDR3 DNA: TGTGCCAGCTCCGCCACGAACACTGAAGCTTTCTTT
CDR3 protein: CASSATNTEAFF

J gene: TRBJ1-1
D gene: .
clone size: .
V gene: TRBV28
CDR3 DNA: TGTGCCAGCAGCCCTGGAGGGGGGCGGACTGAAGCTTTCTTT
CDR3 protein: CASSPGGGRTEAFF

J gene: TRBJ2-6
D gene: .
clone size: .
V gene: TRBV28
CDR3 DNA: TGTGCCAGCAGTTTACTTTCCCGGGCTGGGGCCAACGTCCTGACTTTC
CDR3 protein: CASSLLSRAGANVLTF

J gene: TRBJ1-6
D gene: TRBD1
clone size: .
V gene: TRBV18
CDR3 DNA: TGTGCCAGCGAACGGACAGGACCTAATTCACCCCTCCACTTT
CDR3 protein: CASERTGPNSPLHF

J gene: TRBJ2-1
D gene: TRBD2
clone size: .
V gene: TRBV7-8
CDR3 DNA: TGTGCCAGCAGCTTACGGGGGACTACCAATGAGCAGTTCTTC
CDR3 protein: CASSLRGTTNEQFF

J gene: TRBJ1-2
D gene: .
clone size: .
V gene: TRBV28
CDR3 DNA: TGTGCCAGCAGTTTATCCCGGGACACCACTAACTATGGCTACACCTTC
CDR3 protein: CASSLSRDTTNYGYTF

J gene: TRBJ2-3
D gene: .
clone size: .
V gene: TRBV6-6
CDR3 DNA: TGTGCCACGAAACCGGATACGCAGTATTTT
CDR3 protein: CATKPDTQYF

J gene: TRBJ1-2
D gene: .
clone size: .
V gene: TRBV6-4
CDR3 DNA: TGTGCCAGCAGTGACTCAGGGAGGGCTAACTATGGCTACACCTTC
CDR3 protein: CASSDSGRANYGYTF

J gene: TRBJ1-2
D gene: .
clone size: .
V gene: TRBV6-2/TRBV6-3
CDR3 DNA: TGTGCCAGCAGTTACGGAGCAGGCTCTAACTATGGCTACACCTTC
CDR3 protein: CASSYGAGSNYGYTF

J gene: TRBJ1-5
D gene: .
clone size: .
V gene: TRBV19
CDR3 DNA: TGTGCCAGTAGGAGGATGTTGGGAGGGAGCGAGCCCCAGCATTTT
CDR3 protein: CASRRMLGGSEPQHF

J gene: TRBJ1-1
D gene: .
clone size: .
V gene: TRBV6-5
CDR3 DNA: TGTGCCAGCAGTTACCCACCAGAGAACACTGAAGCTTTCTTT
CDR3 protein: CASSYPPENTEAFF

J gene: TRBJ2-1
D gene: TRBD2
clone size: .
V gene: TRBV2
CDR3 DNA: TGTGCCAGCAGGTTCGAGCGGGACCTTAGCTCCTACAATGAGCAGTTCTTC
CDR3 protein: CASRFERDLSSYNEQFF

J gene: TRBJ1-4
D gene: .
clone size: .
V gene: TRBV5-4
CDR3 DNA: TGTGCCAGCAGCTTGCAACAGGGCTTTTTTGCCTTAGGTGAAAAACTGTTTTTT
CDR3 protein: CASSLQQGFFALGEKLFF

J gene: TRBJ2-3
D gene: .
clone size: .
V gene: TRBV20-1
CDR3 DNA: TGCAGTGCTAGTTTTCGGGGTACGCAGTATTTT
CDR3 protein: CSASFRGTQYF

J gene: TRBJ2-1
D gene: .
clone size: once
V gene: TRBV7-8
CDR3 DNA: TGTGCCAGCAGCTCCCGGGGGGCGACATACAATGAGCAGTTCTTC
CDR3 protein: CASSSRGATYNEQFF

J gene: TRBJ2-3
D gene: .
clone size: .
V gene: TRBV5-4
CDR3 DNA: TGTGCCAGCAGCTTATACGGGGGTGGAGATACGCAGTATTTT
CDR3 protein: CASSLYGGGDTQYF

J gene: TRBJ2-6
D gene: .
clone size: .
V gene: TRBV2
CDR3 DNA: TGTGCCAGCAGCCAGGACGGCGCTCTGAGGGCCAACGTCCTGACTTTC
CDR3 protein: CASSQDGALRANVLTF

J gene: TRBJ1-1
D gene: .
clone size: .
V gene: TRBV6-5
CDR3 DNA: TGTGCCAGCAGTTACAGGGAGGTAAGCGAAGCTTTCTTT
CDR3 protein: CASSYREVSEAFF

J gene: TRBJ1-1
D gene: .
clone size: .
V gene: TRBV18
CDR3 DNA: TGTGCCAGCTCACGGGAAGGTCCTGAAGCTTTCTTT
CDR3 protein: CASSREGPEAFF

J gene: TRBJ1-5
D gene: TRBD1
clone size: .
V gene: TRBV6-1
CDR3 DNA: TGTGCCAGCAGTGTCCAAGAGGGGTCAGGGGGTCAGCCCCAGCATTTT
CDR3 protein: CASSVQEGSGGQPQHF

J gene: TRBJ1-2
D gene: TRBD1
clone size: once
V gene: TRBV6-2/TRBV6-3
CDR3 DNA: TGTGCCAGCAGTTTCTCCGGGACAGGGGTGACTGGCTACACCTTC
CDR3 protein: CASSFSGTGVTGYTF

J gene: TRBJ1-2
D gene: TRBD1
clone size: .
V gene: TRBV24-1
CDR3 DNA: TGTGCCACCAGTGATTCTGGGGGACAGGGGACCGTCTATGGCTACACCTTC
CDR3 protein: CATSDSGGQGTVYGYTF

J gene: TRBJ1-1
D gene: .
clone size: .
V gene: TRBV5-1
CDR3 DNA: TGCGCCAGCAGCACCCCGACAGGGAACACTGAAGCTTTCTTT
CDR3 protein: CASSTPTGNTEAFF